This T cell receptor beta chain stems from a study of CD8 T cells in ankylosing spondylitis. Notes on the study in general: Among TCR beta sequences, a motif of roughly 8 highly homologous variants appeared characteristic of ankylosing spondylitis blood. As for the disease-linked clones, they showed a CD8+ phenotype and occurred at relatively low frequencies in peripheral blood. Disease-linked clones reportedly showed significant enrichment in matched ankylosing spondylitis synovial fluid.

This CDR3 comprises 13 residues. Germline V gene sequence: CDR1 SQVTM, CDR2 ANQGSEA. This clonotype occurred a few times. Its antigen is as yet unknown. By quantitative 5'-RACE with molecular barcodes, the TCR beta libraries were made. TCRdb redid the calling of the 5' RACE reads with MiXCR, one entry per CDR3 protein. The table lists a few hundred thousand distinct CDR3 sequences, 18% of them singletons. The sequence came from a male donor with ankylosing spondylitis or in good health (not recorded which). V usage is TRBV29-1 and J usage is TRBJ2-3, with TRBD2 matching over 7 bases. The sample consisted of blood, either unsorted or a sorted T cell fraction (not recorded which). CDR3: CRVAGGTHDTQYF. The DNA of the CDR3 is TGCAGAGTAGCGGGTGGAACGCACGATACGCAGTATTTT.